The entry below gives a single T cell receptor beta chain sequence along with its context. The antigen is undetermined. The data belong to a study of T cells in pancreatic ductal adenocarcinoma. Study-wide results and caveats: Tumor and blood clonality did not differ significantly, about 0.112 versus 0.072.

No neoadjuvant therapy was given to the selected pancreatic ductal adenocarcinoma patients before their surgery. TCRdb's table, derived via immunoSEQ multiplex PCR, lists solely in-frame clones and lacks some. The data hold around 100,000 clones, with roughly 96% observed a single time. The CDR3 covers 13 residues. Germline V gene sequence: CDR1 SQVTM, CDR2 ANQGSEA. The trim removed 6 bases at V and 5 bases at J, leaving 9 bases unmatched. Sequences were obtained from PBMCs. This rearrangement joins TRBV29-1 to TRBJ2-5, with TRBD2 identical over 7 bases. This clonotype was obtained from a human donor with pancreatic ductal adenocarcinoma. As DNA, the CDR3 is TGCAGCGTCGTCAAGCAGGGAGGGGAGACCCAGTACTTC. Amino acids: CSVVKQGGETQYF.